This entry lists 17 T cell receptor beta chains sequenced from one sample in a study of cytotoxic CD8 clonotypes in ibrutinib-treated CLL. Here immunoSEQ multiplex PCR was the method, and the copy in TCRdb shows in-frame clones only, minus some. The sample has some 150,000 clones, 79% seen once. Sequences were derived from PBMCs, sampled after 12 months of ibrutinib treatment. The receptors here all came from a human donor with chronic lymphocytic leukemia.

The V gene is TRBV7-9, the J gene TRBJ1-2; maybe TRBD1 (6 bases). CDR1 SEHNR and CDR2 FQNEAQ come from the germline V gene (reference sequence). CDR3 length equals 14 residues. V gave up 5 bases and J gave up 0 bases, with 10 bases separating them. CDR3 in amino acids: CASSPGQTNYGYTF. CDR3 DNA sequence: TGTGCCAGCAGCCCCGGACAGACTAACTATGGCTACACCTTC.

This chain uses TRBV25-1 with TRBJ2-1; TRBD1 is a possible D gene (6 bases). V lost 7 bases and J 6 bases, leaving 19 bases between the germline ends. In germline, CDR1 is MGHDK, CDR2 SYGVNS. The CDR3 has 15 amino acids. CDR3 sequence (DNA): TGTGCCAGCAATGACCCCTGGGTAGGGGGCAATGAGCAGTTCTTC. The encoded protein is CASNDPWVGGNEQFF.

This clone was observed a few times. This chain joins TRBV18 and TRBJ1-5, with D uncertain. Trimming cost V 5 bases and J 3 bases, with 11 bases left between them. The CDR3 sequence is 14 residues long. CDR1 is KGHSH, CDR2 LQKENI, per germline. This CDR3 is CASSSAGYNQPQHF. The CDR3 DNA reads as TGTGCCAGCTCATCCGCCGGTTACAATCAGCCCCAGCATTTT.

This clone appeared a few times. The chain couples TRBV11-2 to TRBJ2-7, with 10 bases that match TRBD2. V dropped 0 bases and J dropped 0; count of bases not matched to a gene: 11. The CDR3 is 19 amino acids. Germline V gene sequence: CDR1 SGHAT, CDR2 FQNNGV. CDR3 loop: CASSLDFSGRTNYSYEQYF. In nucleotides, the CDR3 is TGTGCCAGCAGCTTAGATTTTAGCGGGAGGACGAACTACTCCTACGAGCAGTACTTC. The whole variable domain, filled in from reference TRBV11-2 and TRBJ2-7, reads EAGVAQSPRYKIIEKRQSVAFWCNPISGHATLYWYQQILGQGPKLLIQFQNNGVVDDSQLPKDRFSAERLKGVDSTLKIQPAKLEDSAVYLCASSLDFSGRTNYSYEQYFGPGTRLTVT.

The chain has TRBV5-4 and TRBJ2-7, with D unresolved. There are 13 residues in the CDR3. Looked up from germline, CDR1 is SGHNT and CDR2 is YYREEE (reference sequence). V was clipped by 0 bases and J by 2 bases, with 6 bases between them. CDR3 sequence reads: CASSLDGPYEQYF. The CDR3 region has the DNA TGTGCCAGCAGCTTGGACGGACCCTACGAGCAGTACTTC.

The chain employs TRBV27 and TRBJ2-5; D not resolved. This CDR3 has 14 residues. CDR1 and CDR2 from the germline V gene are MNHEY and SMNVEV (reference sequence). V dropped 8 bases and J dropped 2 bases, with 15 bases sitting between them. CDR3 coding DNA: TGTGCCAGCTCTCTCGGAGTTGGGCAAGAGACCCAGTACTTC. Translation: CASSLGVGQETQYF.

The chain links TRBV7-2 to TRBJ1-1, with TRBD1 matching 8 bases. V gave up 3 bases and J gave up 0 bases; unmatched junction bases: 6. Germline assignment: CDR1 SGHTA and CDR2 FQGNSA. The CDR3 sequence is 16 residues long. CDR3 sequence (DNA): TGTGCCAGCAGCTTTGAGGCAGGGGGCCTGAACACTGAAGCTTTCTTT. Translation: CASSFEAGGLNTEAFF. Variable domain in full (rest from reference TRBV7-2 and TRBJ1-1): GAGVSQSPSNKVTEKGKDVELRCDPISGHTALYWYRQSLGQGLEFLIYFQGNSAPDKSGLPSDRFSAERTGGSVSTLTIQRTQQEDSAVYLCASSFEAGGLNTEAFFGQGTRLTVV.

The V gene is TRBV7-2, the J gene TRBJ1-5; 7 bases match TRBD1. Germline CDR1 SGHTA, CDR2 FQGNSA. The CDR3 extends over 16 amino acids. With V trimmed by 5 bases and J by 2 bases, 9 bases remained unmatched. Here the CDR3 DNA reads TGTGCCAGCAGCCCGTACAGGGGTTGGCGCAATCAGCCCCAGCATTTT. Translation gives CASSPYRGWRNQPQHF.

The V and J genes are TRBV6-5 and TRBJ2-2, with 13 bases identical to TRBD2. The germline gives CDR1 MNHEY, CDR2 SVGAGI. CDR3 length: 15 residues. With V trimmed by 6 bases and J by 6 bases, 4 bases remained unmatched. CDR3 in DNA: TGTGCCAGCAGAGGACTAGCGGGAGTCCCCGGGGAGCTGTTTTTT. It is translated as CASRGLAGVPGELFF.

This clone appeared a few times. V and J are TRBV30 and TRBJ1-5; no reliable D call. This CDR3 contains 12 residues. V lost 4 bases and J lost 4, with 8 bases in between. Germline CDR1 and CDR2: GTSNPN and SVGIG (reference sequence). The CDR3 sequence is CAWNDLNQPQHF. As DNA, the CDR3 is TGTGCCTGGAATGACTTGAATCAGCCCCAGCATTTT.

Turning to this clone: At one end, the junction sequence differs from germline, possibly due to a read error. V usage is TRBV15 and J usage is TRBJ1-2, with D maybe TRBD1 (5 bases). This CDR3 contains 13 residues. The germline V gene encodes CDR1 LNHNV and CDR2 YYDKDF (reference sequence). The CDR3 region has the DNA TGTGCCACCAGCAACTTCCTCGACAGAGCAAACGACTTC. Translated, it gives CATSNFLDRANDF.

The chain has TRBV4-3 and TRBJ1-5; D gene unclear. The CDR3 extends over 13 amino acids. The germline V gene encodes CDR1 LGHNA and CDR2 YSLEER. Trimming cost V 4 bases and J 6 bases, with 10 bases left between them. The CDR3 bases are TGCGCCAGCAGCCTGGCTCGGGGTCAGCCCCAGCATTTT. Translated: CASSLARGQPQHF.

The gene calls are TRBV18 and TRBJ2-5; D call uncertain. This CDR3 has 14 residues. Trimming took 3 bases from V and 0 from J, leaving 8 bases between them. CDR1 is KGHSH, CDR2 LQKENI, per germline. In DNA form, the CDR3 reads TGTGCCAGCTCACCCCGGCGGAACCAAGAGACCCAGTACTTC. It is translated as CASSPRRNQETQYF.

This clone has only a few counts. V and J are TRBV2 and TRBJ2-4; 7 nucleotides agree with TRBD1. J was trimmed by 2 bases and V by 4 bases; bases with no gene match: 5. The V gene's germline CDR1 is SNHLY and CDR2 FYNNEI. This CDR3 is built from 15 residues. This chain's CDR3 is CASSAQTGTKNIQYF. CDR3 sequence (DNA): TGTGCCAGCAGTGCCCAGACAGGGACCAAAAACATTCAGTACTTC.

V and J are TRBV5-1 and TRBJ2-5, with 7 positions matching TRBD1. The CDR3 loop spans 13 amino acids. CDR1 and CDR2 from the germline V gene are SGHRS and YFSETQ. Trimming at V came to 4 bases and at J to 2 bases, leaving 2 bases not matched to a gene. The CDR3: CASSATGQETQYF. The CDR3 DNA reads TGCGCCAGCAGCGCGACAGGGCAAGAGACCCAGTACTTC.

This clone has only one observation. A read error may account for a junction end that differs from germline. The CDR3 protein is CSSGGGVSYEQYF. The CDR3 DNA is TGTTCCAGCGGGGGAGGCGTATCCTACGAGCAGTACTTC. This sequence joins TRBV2 and TRBJ2-7; TRBD2 matches 8 bases. The CDR3 contains 13 residues. In germline, CDR1 is SNHLY, CDR2 FYNNEI.

The chain carries TRBV7-2 and TRBJ1-5; D is ambiguous. CDR1 is SGHTA, CDR2 FQGNSA, per germline. The CDR3 is made up of 13 amino acids. Trimming took off 8 bases at V and 0 bases at J, with 8 bases between the two ends. CDR3 sequence: CASGQYSNQPQHF. In DNA form, the CDR3 reads TGTGCCAGCGGGCAATATAGCAATCAGCCCCAGCATTTT.